Listed below are T cell receptor beta chains from one sample, sequenced in a study of blood T cells in healthy people across ages. MiXCR, run by TCRdb on the 5' RACE reads, gives a single entry per CDR3 protein. The sample lists around 1,600,000 distinct CDR3 sequences, approximately 39% occurring once. Specimen: blood. The receptors stem from a woman under 30 in good health. The CDR3 runs from the conserved cysteine through the conserved F or W. The order of the fields is V gene, J gene, CDR3 protein.

V: TRBV28
J: TRBJ2-1
CDR3: CASSSRGSGLYNEQFF

V: TRBV9
J: TRBJ2-7
CDR3: CASSHGLAGELEQYF

V: TRBV6-6
J: TRBJ2-1
CDR3: CASSYGKRGVNNEQFF

V: TRBV30
J: TRBJ2-7
CDR3: CAWSRGSYEQYF

V: TRBV6-1
J: .
CDR3: CASNPLAGGISYNEQYF

V: TRBV29-1
J: TRBJ2-3
CDR3: CSLLPAGVHTQYF

V: TRBV2
J: TRBJ1-2
CDR3: CASSLRLVGANYGYTF

V: TRBV4-3
J: TRBJ2-5
CDR3: CASSHSSSRQGAPSETQYF

V: TRBV7-9
J: TRBJ2-5
CDR3: CASSLYKETQYF

V: TRBV5-1
J: TRBJ2-7
CDR3: CASSFAFPGQFTYEQYF

V: TRBV4-3
J: TRBJ2-4
CDR3: CASSQGFQQGRSIQYF

V: TRBV20-1
J: TRBJ1-3
CDR3: CSARAQGENTIYF

V: TRBV9
J: TRBJ1-2
CDR3: CASSDRGNYGYTF

V: TRBV4-1
J: TRBJ1-4
CDR3: CASSQDLGLELFF

V: TRBV4-1
J: TRBJ2-2
CDR3: CASSQPTAPGELFF

V: TRBV11-3
J: TRBJ2-1
CDR3: CASSPSGGTVYNEQFF

V: TRBV12-3/TRBV12-4
J: TRBJ1-6
CDR3: CASSFRSAYNSPLHF

V: TRBV4-3
J: .
CDR3: CASSQGVSGRKTQYF

V: TRBV12-3/TRBV12-4
J: TRBJ1-2
CDR3: CASTAGDRDDGYTF

V: TRBV20-1
J: TRBJ1-5
CDR3: CSATWLGDNQLQHF

V: TRBV7-6
J: TRBJ2-1
CDR3: CASSSVGGAYNEQFF

V: TRBV30
J: TRBJ1-2
CDR3: CAWNERGGYGYTF

V: TRBV29-1
J: TRBJ2-2
CDR3: CSVEFGTGELFF

V: TRBV18
J: .
CDR3: CASSKDRHLYEQYF

V: TRBV20-1
J: TRBJ1-2
CDR3: CSARDTSGGYGYTF

V: TRBV12-3/TRBV12-4
J: TRBJ2-5
CDR3: CASRRAGVETQYF